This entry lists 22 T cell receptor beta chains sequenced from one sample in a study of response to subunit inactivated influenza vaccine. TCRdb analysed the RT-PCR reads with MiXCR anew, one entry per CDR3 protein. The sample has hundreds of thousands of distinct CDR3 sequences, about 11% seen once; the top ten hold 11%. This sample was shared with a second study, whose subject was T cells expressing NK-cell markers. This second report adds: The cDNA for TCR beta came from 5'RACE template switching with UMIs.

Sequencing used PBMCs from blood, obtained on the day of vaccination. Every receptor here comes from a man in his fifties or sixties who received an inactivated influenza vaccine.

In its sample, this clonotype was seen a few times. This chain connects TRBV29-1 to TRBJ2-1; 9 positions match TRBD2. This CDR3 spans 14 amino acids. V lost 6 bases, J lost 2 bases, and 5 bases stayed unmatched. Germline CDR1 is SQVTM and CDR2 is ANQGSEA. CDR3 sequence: CSVSTSGPYNEQFF. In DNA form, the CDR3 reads TGCAGCGTGTCGACTAGCGGCCCCTACAATGAGCAGTTCTTC.

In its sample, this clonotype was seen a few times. DNA of the CDR3: TGTGCCAGCAGCCGCAGGGACCGGACTGGGGCCAACGTCCTGACTTTC. This codes for CASSRRDRTGANVLTF. The chain recombines TRBV3-1 with TRBJ2-6; D may be TRBD1 or TRBD2 (5 bases each). CDR3 length: 16 residues. The germline V gene has CDR1 LGHDT and CDR2 YNNKEL (reference sequence). V lost 4 bases and J lost 2, with 12 bases in between.

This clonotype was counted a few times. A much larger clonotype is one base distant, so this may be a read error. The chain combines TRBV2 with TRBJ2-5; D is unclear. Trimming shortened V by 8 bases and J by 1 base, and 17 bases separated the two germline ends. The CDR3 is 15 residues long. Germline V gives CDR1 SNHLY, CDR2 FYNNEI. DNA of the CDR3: TGTGCCAGCGTCTTTGCAATAACCTTCCAAGAGACCCAGTACTTC. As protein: CASVFAITFQETQYF.

In nucleotides, the CDR3 is TGTGCCAGCAGCGACTTCCAAAAGAACACTGAAGCTTTCTTT. This sequence encodes CASSDFQKNTEAFF. The chain links TRBV7-2 to TRBJ1-1; no clear D gene. The CDR3 has 14 residues. Trimming cost V 5 bases and J 1 base, with 11 bases left between them. CDR1 is SGHTA, CDR2 FQGNSA, per germline.

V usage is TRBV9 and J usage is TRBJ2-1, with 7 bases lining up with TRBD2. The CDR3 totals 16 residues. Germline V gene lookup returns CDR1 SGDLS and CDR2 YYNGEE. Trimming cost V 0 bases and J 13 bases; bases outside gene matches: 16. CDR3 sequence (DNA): TGTGCCAGCAGCGTAGTTGCCAGCGGGATCGTGATGAAACAGTTCTTC. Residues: CASSVVASGIVMKQFF.

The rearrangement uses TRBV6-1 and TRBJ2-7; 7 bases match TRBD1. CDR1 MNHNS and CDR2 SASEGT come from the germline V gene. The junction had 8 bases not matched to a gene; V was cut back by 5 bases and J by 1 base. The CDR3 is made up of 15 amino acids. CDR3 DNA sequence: TGTGCCAGCAGTACCCACAGGGGACGTTCCTACGAGCAGTACTTC. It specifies CASSTHRGRSYEQYF.

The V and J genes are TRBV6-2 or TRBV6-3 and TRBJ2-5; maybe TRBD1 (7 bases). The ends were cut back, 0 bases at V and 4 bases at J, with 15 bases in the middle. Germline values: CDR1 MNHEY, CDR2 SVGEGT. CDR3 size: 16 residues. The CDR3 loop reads CASSYSAGRGRETQYF. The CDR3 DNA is TGTGCCAGCAGTTACTCCGCGGGAAGGGGGCGAGAGACCCAGTACTTC.

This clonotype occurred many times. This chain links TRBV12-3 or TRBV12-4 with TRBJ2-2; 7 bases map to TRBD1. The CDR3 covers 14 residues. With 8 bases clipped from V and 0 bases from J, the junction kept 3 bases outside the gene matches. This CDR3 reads CASHDRANTGELFF. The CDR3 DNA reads TGTGCCAGCCACGACAGGGCGAACACCGGGGAGCTGTTTTTT.

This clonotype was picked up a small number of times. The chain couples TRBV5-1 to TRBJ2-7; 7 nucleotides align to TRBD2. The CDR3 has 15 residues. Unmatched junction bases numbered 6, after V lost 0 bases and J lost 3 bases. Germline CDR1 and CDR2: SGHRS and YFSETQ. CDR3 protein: CASSLAFQRGYEQYF. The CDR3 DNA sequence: TGCGCCAGCAGCTTGGCGTTCCAGCGGGGCTACGAGCAGTACTTC.

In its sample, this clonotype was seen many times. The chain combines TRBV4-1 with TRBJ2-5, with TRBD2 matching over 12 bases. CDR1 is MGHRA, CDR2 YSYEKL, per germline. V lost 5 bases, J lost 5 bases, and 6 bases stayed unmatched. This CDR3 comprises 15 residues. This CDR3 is CASSSPGTSGETQYF. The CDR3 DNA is TGCGCCAGCAGCTCCCCCGGGACTAGCGGGGAGACCCAGTACTTC.

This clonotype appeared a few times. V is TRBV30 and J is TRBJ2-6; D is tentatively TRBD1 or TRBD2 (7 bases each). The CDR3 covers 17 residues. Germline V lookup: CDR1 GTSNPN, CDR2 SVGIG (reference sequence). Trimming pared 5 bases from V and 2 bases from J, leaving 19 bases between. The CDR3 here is CAWGILAGGAGANVLTF. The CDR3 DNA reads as TGTGCCTGGGGTATTCTAGCAGGGGGGGCTGGGGCCAACGTCCTGACTTTC.

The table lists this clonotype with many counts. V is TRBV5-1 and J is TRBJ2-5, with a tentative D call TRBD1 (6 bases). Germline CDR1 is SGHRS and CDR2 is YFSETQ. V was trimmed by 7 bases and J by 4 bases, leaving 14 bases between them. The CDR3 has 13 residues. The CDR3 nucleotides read TGCGCCAGCGGGGCAGGGGCCAGAGAGACCCAGTACTTC. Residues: CASGAGARETQYF.

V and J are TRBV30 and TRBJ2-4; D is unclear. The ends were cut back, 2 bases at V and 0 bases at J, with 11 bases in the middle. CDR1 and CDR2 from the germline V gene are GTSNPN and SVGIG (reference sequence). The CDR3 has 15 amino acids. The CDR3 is CAWSPGGIAKNIQYF. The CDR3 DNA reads TGTGCCTGGAGTCCGGGCGGAATAGCCAAAAACATTCAGTACTTC.

CDR3 in amino acids: CASSQDSKSSYEQYF. CDR3 DNA sequence: TGTGCCAGCAGCCAAGATTCCAAGAGCTCCTACGAGCAGTACTTC. The chain links TRBV4-2 to TRBJ2-7, with D unclear. The CDR3 spans 15 residues. Per the germline V gene, CDR1 is LGHNA and CDR2 is YNFKEQ. V dropped 0 bases and J dropped 0 bases, with 9 bases sitting between them.

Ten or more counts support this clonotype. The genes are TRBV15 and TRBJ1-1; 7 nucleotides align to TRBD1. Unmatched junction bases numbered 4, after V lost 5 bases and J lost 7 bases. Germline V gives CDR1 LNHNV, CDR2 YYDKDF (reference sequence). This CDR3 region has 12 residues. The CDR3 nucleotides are TGTGCCACCAGCTCCACAGGGGTTGAAGCTTTCTTT. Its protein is CATSSTGVEAFF.

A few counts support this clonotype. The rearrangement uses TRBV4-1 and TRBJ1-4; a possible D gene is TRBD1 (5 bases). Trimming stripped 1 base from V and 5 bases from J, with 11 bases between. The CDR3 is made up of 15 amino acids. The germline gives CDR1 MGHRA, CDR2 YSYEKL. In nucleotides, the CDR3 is TGCGCCAGCAGCCAAGGAGGGGTCCAGAATGAAAAACTGTTTTTT. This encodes CASSQGGVQNEKLFF.

CDR3 amino acids: CASSFYLADTGELFF. As DNA, the CDR3 is TGTGCCAGCAGCTTTTATCTAGCGGACACCGGGGAGCTGTTTTTT. This chain joins TRBV5-5 and TRBJ2-2; 7 bases match TRBD2. This CDR3 is built from 15 residues. Germline loops: CDR1 SGHKS, CDR2 YYEKEE (reference sequence). The ends lost 2 bases at V and 3 bases at J; junction bases unmatched: 4.

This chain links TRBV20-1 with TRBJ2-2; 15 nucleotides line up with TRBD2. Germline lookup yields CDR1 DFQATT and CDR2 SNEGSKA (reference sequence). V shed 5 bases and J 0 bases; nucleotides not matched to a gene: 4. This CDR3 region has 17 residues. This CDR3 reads CSAPGLAGGTNTGELFF. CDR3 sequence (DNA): TGCAGTGCTCCGGGACTAGCGGGAGGAACGAACACCGGGGAGCTGTTTTTT.

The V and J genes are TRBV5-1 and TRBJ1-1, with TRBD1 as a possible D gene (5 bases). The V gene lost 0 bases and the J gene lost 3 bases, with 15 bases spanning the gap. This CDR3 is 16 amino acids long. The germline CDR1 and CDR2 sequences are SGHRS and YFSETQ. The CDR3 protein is CASSLGWGDSDTEAFF. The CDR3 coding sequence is TGCGCCAGCAGCTTGGGGTGGGGGGATTCGGACACTGAAGCTTTCTTT.

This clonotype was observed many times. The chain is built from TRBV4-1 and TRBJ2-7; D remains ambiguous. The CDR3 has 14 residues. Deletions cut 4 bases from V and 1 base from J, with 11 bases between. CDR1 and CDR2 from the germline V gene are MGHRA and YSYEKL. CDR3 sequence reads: CASSLGSRSYEQYF. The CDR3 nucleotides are TGCGCCAGCAGCCTGGGAAGCCGATCCTACGAGCAGTACTTC.

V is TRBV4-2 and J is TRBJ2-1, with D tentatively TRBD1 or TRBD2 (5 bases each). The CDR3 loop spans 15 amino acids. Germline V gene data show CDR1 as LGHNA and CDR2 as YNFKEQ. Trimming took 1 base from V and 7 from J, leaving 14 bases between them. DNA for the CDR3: TGTGCCAGCAGCCAAGCCGGGACCGACGCGAATGAGCAGTTCTTC. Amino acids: CASSQAGTDANEQFF.

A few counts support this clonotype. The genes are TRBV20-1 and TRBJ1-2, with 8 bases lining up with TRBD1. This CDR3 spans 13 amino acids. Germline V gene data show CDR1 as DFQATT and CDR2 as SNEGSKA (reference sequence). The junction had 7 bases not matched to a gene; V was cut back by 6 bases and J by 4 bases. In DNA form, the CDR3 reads TGCAGTGCAACCAGGGGGCAGGGCTATGGCTACACCTTC. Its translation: CSATRGQGYGYTF.